The 2 T cell receptor beta chains listed next were all sequenced from one sample in a study. TCRdb used MiXCR to reprocess the RT-PCR reads, holding one entry per CDR3 protein. Of 550,000 to 750,000 distinct CDR3 sequences detected, 13% to 15% appear once; the ten largest clones hold roughly 3.9%. The source material was memory CD4+ T cells from blood. The origin of the receptors is a female donor in good health, serving as a healthy control.

The rearrangement uses TRBV7-2 and TRBJ1-1; 7 bases align to TRBD1. Looked up from germline, CDR1 is SGHTA and CDR2 is FQGNSA. CDR3 size: 16 residues. The V segment lost 2 bases and the J segment 4 bases; nucleotides outside the gene matches: 10. The CDR3 coding sequence is TGTGCCAGCAGCTTAAGACAGGGAGCTACGGGCACTGAAGCTTTCTTT. It specifies CASSLRQGATGTEAFF.

This clonotype has more than one count but fewer than ten. The chain is built from TRBV7-2 and TRBJ1-2; no definite D call. This CDR3 contains 18 residues. Trimming removed 3 bases at V and 4 bases at J, with 24 bases between. Germline V gene data show CDR1 as SGHTA and CDR2 as FQGNSA. Here the CDR3 DNA reads TGTGCCAGCAGCTTGAGGAGGTCCCAACTGAGAGTACCCTATGGCTACACCTTC. Protein sequence: CASSLRRSQLRVPYGYTF.